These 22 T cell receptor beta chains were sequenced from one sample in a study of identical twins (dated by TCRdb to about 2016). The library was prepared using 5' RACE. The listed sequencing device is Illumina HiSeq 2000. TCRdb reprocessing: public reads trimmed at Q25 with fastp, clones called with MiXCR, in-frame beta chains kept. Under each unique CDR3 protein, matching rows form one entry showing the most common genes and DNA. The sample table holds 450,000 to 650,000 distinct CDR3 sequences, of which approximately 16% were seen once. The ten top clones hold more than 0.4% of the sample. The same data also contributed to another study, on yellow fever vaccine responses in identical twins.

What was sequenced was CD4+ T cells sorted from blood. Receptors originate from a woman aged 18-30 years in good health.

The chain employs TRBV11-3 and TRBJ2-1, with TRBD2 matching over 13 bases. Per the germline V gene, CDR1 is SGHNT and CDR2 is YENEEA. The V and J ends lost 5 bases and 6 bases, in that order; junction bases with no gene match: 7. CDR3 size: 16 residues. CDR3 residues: CASSRTSGGWFNEQFF. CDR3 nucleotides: TGTGCCAGCAGCCGGACTAGCGGGGGATGGTTCAATGAGCAGTTCTTC.

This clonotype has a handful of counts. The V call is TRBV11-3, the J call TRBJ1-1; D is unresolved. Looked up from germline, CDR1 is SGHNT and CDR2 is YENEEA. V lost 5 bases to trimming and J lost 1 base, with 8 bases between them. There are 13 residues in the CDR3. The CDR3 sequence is CASSLHANTEAFF. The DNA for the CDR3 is TGTGCCAGCAGCCTCCATGCGAACACTGAAGCTTTCTTT.

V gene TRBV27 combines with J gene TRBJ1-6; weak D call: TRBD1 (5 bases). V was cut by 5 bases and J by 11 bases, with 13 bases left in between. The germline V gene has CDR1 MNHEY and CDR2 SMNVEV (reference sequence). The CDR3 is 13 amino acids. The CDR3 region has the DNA TGTGCCAGCAGTCCTCAGGGAGAGCCACCCCTCCACTTT. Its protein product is CASSPQGEPPLHF.

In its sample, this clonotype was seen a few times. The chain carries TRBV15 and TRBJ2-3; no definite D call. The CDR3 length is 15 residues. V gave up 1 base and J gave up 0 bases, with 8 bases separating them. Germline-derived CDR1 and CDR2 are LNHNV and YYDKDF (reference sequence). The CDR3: CATSRAPESTDTQYF. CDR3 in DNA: TGTGCCACCAGCAGAGCCCCTGAGAGCACAGATACGCAGTATTTT.

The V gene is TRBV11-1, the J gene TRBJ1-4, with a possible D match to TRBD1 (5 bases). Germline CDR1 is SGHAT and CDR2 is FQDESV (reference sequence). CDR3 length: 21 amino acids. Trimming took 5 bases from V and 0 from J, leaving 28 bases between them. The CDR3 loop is CASSEGPGGPLLSATNEKLFF. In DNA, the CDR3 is TGTGCCAGCAGCGAGGGACCGGGCGGACCGCTCTTGAGTGCAACTAATGAAAAACTGTTTTTT.

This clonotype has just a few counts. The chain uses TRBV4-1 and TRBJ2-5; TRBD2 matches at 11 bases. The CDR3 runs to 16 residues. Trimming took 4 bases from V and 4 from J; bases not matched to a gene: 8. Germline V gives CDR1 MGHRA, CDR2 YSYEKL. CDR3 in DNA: TGCGCCAGCAGCCGGCCGGGACTAGCGGTGGGAGAGACCCAGTACTTC. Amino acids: CASSRPGLAVGETQYF.

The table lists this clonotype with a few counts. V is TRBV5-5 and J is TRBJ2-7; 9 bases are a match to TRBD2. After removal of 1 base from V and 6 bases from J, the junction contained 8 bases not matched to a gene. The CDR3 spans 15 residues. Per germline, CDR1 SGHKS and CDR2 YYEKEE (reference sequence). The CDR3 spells CASSLNSGGVSEQYV. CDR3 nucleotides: TGTGCCAGCAGCTTGAATAGCGGGGGTGTTTCCGAGCAGTACGTC.

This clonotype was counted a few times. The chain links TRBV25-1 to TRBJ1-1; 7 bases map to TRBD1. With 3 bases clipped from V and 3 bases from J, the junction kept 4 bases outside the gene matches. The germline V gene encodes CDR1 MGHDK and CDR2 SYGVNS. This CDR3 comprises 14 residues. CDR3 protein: CASSETGYDTEAFF. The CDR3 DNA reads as TGTGCCAGCAGTGAGACAGGGTACGACACTGAAGCTTTCTTT.

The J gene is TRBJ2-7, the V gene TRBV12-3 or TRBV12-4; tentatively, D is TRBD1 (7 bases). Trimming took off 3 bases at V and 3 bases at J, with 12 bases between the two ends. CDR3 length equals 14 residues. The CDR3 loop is CASSLGGQSYEQYF. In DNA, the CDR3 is TGTGCCAGCAGTTTGGGGGGACAGAGCTACGAGCAGTACTTC.

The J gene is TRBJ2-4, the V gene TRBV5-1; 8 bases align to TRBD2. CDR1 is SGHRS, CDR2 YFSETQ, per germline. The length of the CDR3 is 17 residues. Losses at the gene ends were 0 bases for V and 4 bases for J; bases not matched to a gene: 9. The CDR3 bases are TGCGCCAGCAGCTTGGCGACTAGCGCTACGATTAAAAACATTCAGTACTTC. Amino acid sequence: CASSLATSATIKNIQYF.

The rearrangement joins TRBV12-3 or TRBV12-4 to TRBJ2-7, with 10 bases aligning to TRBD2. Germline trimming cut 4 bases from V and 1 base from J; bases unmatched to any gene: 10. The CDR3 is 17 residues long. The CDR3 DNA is TGTGCCAGCAGTTCCGGGACTAGCGCTTATAATTCCTACGAGCAGTACTTC. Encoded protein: CASSSGTSAYNSYEQYF.

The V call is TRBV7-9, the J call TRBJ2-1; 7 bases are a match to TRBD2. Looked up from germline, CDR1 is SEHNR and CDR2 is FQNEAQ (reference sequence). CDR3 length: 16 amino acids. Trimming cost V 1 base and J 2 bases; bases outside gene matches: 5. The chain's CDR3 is CASSLGGGGAYNEQFF. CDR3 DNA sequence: TGTGCCAGCAGCTTAGGTGGCGGGGGAGCCTACAATGAGCAGTTCTTC.

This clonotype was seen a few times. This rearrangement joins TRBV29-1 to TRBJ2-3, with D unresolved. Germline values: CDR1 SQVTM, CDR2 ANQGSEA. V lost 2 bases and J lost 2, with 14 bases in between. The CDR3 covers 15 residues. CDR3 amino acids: CSVEIGRSPTDTQYF. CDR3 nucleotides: TGCAGCGTTGAAATCGGCAGGTCCCCCACAGATACGCAGTATTTT.

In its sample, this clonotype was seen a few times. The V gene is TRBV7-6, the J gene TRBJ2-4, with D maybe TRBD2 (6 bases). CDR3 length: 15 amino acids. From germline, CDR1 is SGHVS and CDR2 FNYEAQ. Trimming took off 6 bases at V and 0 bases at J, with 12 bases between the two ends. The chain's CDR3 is CASSHGGLAKNIQYF. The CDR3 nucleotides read TGTGCCAGCAGTCACGGGGGACTAGCCAAAAACATTCAGTACTTC.

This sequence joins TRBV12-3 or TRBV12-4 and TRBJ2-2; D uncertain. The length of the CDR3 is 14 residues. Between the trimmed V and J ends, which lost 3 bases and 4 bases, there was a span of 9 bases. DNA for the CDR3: TGTGCCAGCAGTTTCCGGGCGGCCACCGGGGAGCTGTTTTTT. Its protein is CASSFRAATGELFF.

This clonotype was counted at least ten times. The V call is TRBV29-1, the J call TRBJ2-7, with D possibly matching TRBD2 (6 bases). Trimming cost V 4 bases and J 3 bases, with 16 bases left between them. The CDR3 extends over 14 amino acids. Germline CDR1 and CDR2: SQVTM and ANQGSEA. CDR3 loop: CSVVAGPLFYEQYF. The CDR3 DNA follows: TGCAGCGTTGTTGCGGGGCCTCTTTTCTACGAGCAGTACTTC.

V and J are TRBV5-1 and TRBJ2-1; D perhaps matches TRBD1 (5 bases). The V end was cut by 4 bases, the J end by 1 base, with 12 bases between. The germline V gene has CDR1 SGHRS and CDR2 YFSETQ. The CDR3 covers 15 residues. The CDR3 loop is CASSMDTQSYNEQFF. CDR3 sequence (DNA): TGCGCCAGCAGCATGGACACCCAATCCTACAATGAGCAGTTCTTC.

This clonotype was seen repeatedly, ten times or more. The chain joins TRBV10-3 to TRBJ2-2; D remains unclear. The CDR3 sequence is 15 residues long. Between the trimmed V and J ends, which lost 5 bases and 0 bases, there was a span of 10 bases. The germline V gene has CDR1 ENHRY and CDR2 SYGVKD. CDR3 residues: CAISTNEANTGELFF. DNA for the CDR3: TGTGCCATCAGTACGAACGAGGCGAACACCGGGGAGCTGTTTTTT.

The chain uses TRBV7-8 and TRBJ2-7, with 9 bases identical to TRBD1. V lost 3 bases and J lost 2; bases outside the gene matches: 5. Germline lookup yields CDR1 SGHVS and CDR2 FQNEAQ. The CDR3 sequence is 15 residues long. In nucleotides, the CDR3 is TGTGCCAGCAGCTTGACAGGGGGTACCCCCTACGAGCAGTACGTC. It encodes CASSLTGGTPYEQYV.

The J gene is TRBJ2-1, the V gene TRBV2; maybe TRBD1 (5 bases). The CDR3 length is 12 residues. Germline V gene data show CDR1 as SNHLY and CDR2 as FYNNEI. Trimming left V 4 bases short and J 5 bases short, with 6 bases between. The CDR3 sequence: CASSADNNEQFF. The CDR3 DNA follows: TGTGCCAGCAGTGCGGACAACAATGAGCAGTTCTTC.

The CDR3 loop reads CASSPTAHNQPQHF. The DNA of the CDR3 is TGTGCCAGCAGCCCGACGGCCCACAATCAGCCCCAGCATTTT. This sequence joins TRBV3-1 and TRBJ1-5; no firm D call. This CDR3 spans 14 amino acids. V lost 4 bases and J lost 3, with 10 bases in between. CDR1 LGHDT and CDR2 YNNKEL come from the germline V gene (reference sequence). Filled out from reference TRBV3-1 and TRBJ1-5, the complete variable domain reads DTAVSQTPKYLVTQMGNDKSIKCEQNLGHDTMYWYKQDSKKFLKIMFSYNNKELIINETVPNRFSPKSPDKAHLNLHINSLELGDSAVYFCASSPTAHNQPQHFGDGTRLSIL.

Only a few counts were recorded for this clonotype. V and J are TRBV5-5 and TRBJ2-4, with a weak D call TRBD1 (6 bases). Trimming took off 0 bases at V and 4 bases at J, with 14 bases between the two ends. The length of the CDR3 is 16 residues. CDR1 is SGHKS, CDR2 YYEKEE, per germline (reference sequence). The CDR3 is CASSLASGGQKNIQYF. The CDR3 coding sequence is TGTGCCAGCAGCTTGGCCAGTGGGGGCCAAAAAAACATTCAGTACTTC.